The 23 T cell receptor beta chains listed next were all sequenced from one sample in a study of long-term antiretroviral therapy in people with HIV. Investigators performed immunoSEQ version v3.0 at survey level. Assay: immunoSEQ multiplex PCR; the TCRdb copy retains only in-frame clones and omits some. The top ten hold about 9% of the sample, which has about 24,000 clones, roughly 86% seen once. The source was unsorted PBMCs, collected 1.8 years before starting antiretroviral therapy. These receptors were obtained from a man aged 50 to 59 with HIV.

The chain recombines TRBV6-5 with TRBJ2-3, with 7 positions matching TRBD2. After removal of 4 bases from V and 3 bases from J, the junction contained 1 base not matched to a gene. The CDR3 runs 13 residues. The germline V gene encodes CDR1 MNHEY and CDR2 SVGAGI. The CDR3 here is CASSWEGTDTQYF. The CDR3, as DNA: TGTGCCAGCAGTTGGGAGGGAACAGATACGCAGTATTTT.

DNA for the CDR3: TGTGCCAGCAGCTTAACCGGACCACCAGGAGATACGCAGTATTTT. It yields the protein CASSLTGPPGDTQYF. The chain uses TRBV7-6 and TRBJ2-3; D not resolved. This CDR3 comprises 15 residues. Trimming cost V 2 bases and J 5 bases, with 14 bases left between them. CDR1 SGHVS and CDR2 FNYEAQ come from the germline V gene.

The chain carries TRBV19 and TRBJ2-7; D uncertain. Deletions cut 5 bases from V and 2 bases from J, with 10 bases between. The CDR3 has 13 amino acids. Germline V gene sequence: CDR1 LNHDA, CDR2 SQIVND (reference sequence). The chain's CDR3 is CASSPAQAYEQYF. DNA for the CDR3: TGTGCCAGTAGTCCCGCCCAAGCCTACGAGCAGTACTTC.

The sample holds a few counts of this clone. The chain is built from TRBV6-1 and TRBJ1-4; 9 bases are a match to TRBD1. With 2 bases clipped from V and 0 bases from J, the junction kept 4 bases outside the gene matches. This CDR3 spans 17 amino acids. CDR1 and CDR2 (germline): MNHNS, SASEGT. CDR3 residues: CASSETTGGATNEKLFF. Here the CDR3 DNA reads TGTGCCAGCAGTGAAACGACAGGGGGTGCAACTAATGAAAAACTGTTTTTT.

The genes are TRBV5-1 and TRBJ1-5, with a tentative D call TRBD1 (6 bases). In germline, CDR1 is SGHRS, CDR2 YFSETQ. Trimming shortened V by 2 bases and J by 0 bases, and 9 bases separated the two germline ends. The CDR3 loop spans 15 amino acids. CDR3 in DNA: TGCGCCAGCAGCTTAGGGACACCTAGCAATCAGCCCCAGCATTTT. Translating it yields CASSLGTPSNQPQHF.

The CDR3 DNA reads as TGTGCCTCGGGGCTTACTCGGGGCACTGAAGCTTTCTTT. As protein: CASGLTRGTEAFF. The chain uses TRBV27 and TRBJ1-1; TRBD1 is a possible D gene (5 bases). Germline V gene sequence: CDR1 MNHEY, CDR2 SMNVEV (reference sequence). Trimming left V 11 bases short and J 4 bases short, with 17 bases between. This CDR3 comprises 13 residues.

This clone was found a few times. This sequence joins TRBV5-1 and TRBJ1-6; unclear D gene. Germline V CDR1 and CDR2: SGHRS, YFSETQ. Trimming left V 5 bases short and J 6 bases short, with 18 bases between. The CDR3 extends over 16 amino acids. The DNA for the CDR3 is TGCGCCAGCAGTCCCCGACCCCGTGAAGGTAATTCACCCCTCCACTTT. Translating gives CASSPRPREGNSPLHF.

The V call is TRBV14, the J call TRBJ1-2, with a tentative D call TRBD1 (5 bases). Between the trimmed V and J ends, which lost 0 bases and 7 bases, there was a span of 12 bases. The CDR3 is 14 residues long. From germline, CDR1 is SGHDN and CDR2 FVKESK. CDR3 in amino acids: CASSQDREYGGYTF. The CDR3 bases are TGTGCCAGCAGCCAAGACAGGGAGTACGGTGGCTACACCTTC.

CDR3 protein: CASMWGQNTEAFF. The CDR3 DNA sequence: TGTGCCAGCATGTGGGGACAAAACACTGAAGCTTTCTTT. The chain links TRBV2 to TRBJ1-1; D may be TRBD1 (6 bases). The V end was cut by 7 bases, the J end by 2 bases, with 11 bases between. The CDR3 contains 13 residues. Per germline, CDR1 SNHLY and CDR2 FYNNEI.

V is TRBV10-3 and J is TRBJ2-5, with D maybe TRBD2 (5 bases). The CDR3 loop spans 13 amino acids. CDR1 and CDR2 from the germline V gene are ENHRY and SYGVKD. V was cut by 7 bases and J by 5 bases, with 14 bases left in between. CDR3 loop: CAITPNREETQYF. In DNA form, the CDR3 reads TGTGCCATCACCCCGAATAGGGAGGAGACCCAGTACTTC.

The chain is built from TRBV28 and TRBJ1-2; D possibly corresponds to TRBD1 (6 bases). The CDR3 consists of 14 residues. Germline V gene data show CDR1 as MDHEN and CDR2 as SYDVKM. Trimming removed 9 bases from V and 8 bases from J, with 22 bases in between. CDR3 DNA sequence: TGTGCCAGGGGGGCTACTAAAGGAAAGGGGGGCTACACCTTC. Its protein product is CARGATKGKGGYTF.

The chain is built from TRBV14 and TRBJ1-2; TRBD1 matches at 7 bases. Germline lookup yields CDR1 SGHDN and CDR2 FVKESK. V dropped 1 base and J dropped 1; count of bases not matched to a gene: 9. The CDR3 totals 17 residues. The CDR3 coding sequence is TGTGCCAGCAGCCAAGTACAACACCGGGACAGTAACTATGGCTACACCTTC. Translated: CASSQVQHRDSNYGYTF.

The chain carries TRBV2 and TRBJ2-7, with D perhaps TRBD1 (5 bases). Trimming pared 5 bases from V and 0 bases from J, leaving 14 bases between. CDR3 length: 15 amino acids. Germline V CDR1 and CDR2: SNHLY, FYNNEI. CDR3 residues: CASSRQPSSSYEQYF. The CDR3 DNA reads as TGTGCCAGCAGTAGACAGCCTTCTAGCTCCTACGAGCAGTACTTC.

This rearrangement joins TRBV28 to TRBJ2-2; the D call may be TRBD1 or TRBD2 (6 bases each). V was clipped by 8 bases and J by 3 bases, with 13 bases between them. Germline loops: CDR1 MDHEN, CDR2 SYDVKM. The CDR3 spans 14 residues. CDR3 sequence reads: CASFGGTDTGELFF. The CDR3 region has the DNA TGTGCCAGCTTCGGGGGCACCGACACCGGGGAGCTGTTTTTT.

The V and J genes are TRBV9 and TRBJ1-2, with 7 bases identical to TRBD1. Germline CDR1 reads SGDLS; CDR2 reads YYNGEE. The ends lost 5 bases at V and 5 bases at J; junction bases unmatched: 6. The CDR3 contains 13 residues. CDR3 residues: CASRGGQNYGYTF. CDR3 DNA sequence: TGTGCCAGCAGGGGGGGACAGAATTATGGCTACACCTTC.

V and J are TRBV4-1 and TRBJ2-7; D unresolved. Deletions cut 3 bases from V and 7 bases from J, with 16 bases between. Germline values: CDR1 MGHRA, CDR2 YSYEKL. The CDR3 has 14 amino acids. The CDR3: CASSQHEGWGEQYF. The CDR3 region has the DNA TGCGCCAGCAGCCAGCACGAAGGTTGGGGAGAGCAGTACTTC.

The CDR3 region is CASSVGQGVGGYGYTF. Written as DNA, the CDR3 is TGTGCCAGCAGTGTTGGACAGGGGGTAGGCGGCTATGGCTACACCTTC. The chain carries TRBV28 and TRBJ1-2, with TRBD1 matching 10 bases. There are 16 residues in the CDR3. Germline CDR1 is MDHEN and CDR2 is SYDVKM. V shed 5 bases and J 4 bases; nucleotides not matched to a gene: 10.

The V gene is TRBV11-1, the J gene TRBJ1-2; D unclear. CDR1 and CDR2 from the germline V gene are SGHAT and FQDESV (reference sequence). The CDR3 runs to 12 residues. V was cut by 4 bases and J by 4 bases, with 7 bases left in between. Here the CDR3 reads CASSWGGYGYTF. The CDR3 region has the DNA TGTGCCAGCAGCTGGGGAGGCTATGGCTACACCTTC.

V and J are TRBV6-5 and TRBJ1-2; D is undetermined. The CDR3 covers 13 residues. Trimming took off 2 bases at V and 8 bases at J, with 12 bases between the two ends. Germline-derived CDR1 and CDR2 are MNHEY and SVGAGI. This chain's CDR3 is CASSYGGFLGYTF. CDR3 in DNA: TGTGCCAGCAGTTACGGCGGTTTCTTAGGCTACACCTTC.

The chain joins TRBV11-2 to TRBJ2-7, with TRBD2 as a possible D gene (5 bases). The CDR3 has 15 residues. CDR1 SGHAT and CDR2 FQNNGV come from the germline V gene. Trimming cost V 3 bases and J 4 bases, with 16 bases left between them. The CDR3 DNA reads TGTGCCAGCAGCTTCCGGCGGGTAGAGCCTTACGAGCAGTACTTC. It yields the protein CASSFRRVEPYEQYF.

This clone was detected once. This chain joins TRBV19 and TRBJ2-7; no firm D call. The CDR3 length is 17 residues. Per the germline V gene, CDR1 is LNHDA and CDR2 is SQIVND (reference sequence). With 3 bases removed from V and 0 bases from J, the gap between germline ends came to 18 bases. In DNA form, the CDR3 reads TGTGCCAGTAGTATTCTAATAGCCAAGGATACCTCCTACGAGCAGTACTTC. It is translated as CASSILIAKDTSYEQYF.

V gene TRBV18 combines with J gene TRBJ2-3; D is perhaps TRBD2 (5 bases). Germline values: CDR1 KGHSH, CDR2 LQKENI. This CDR3 region has 14 residues. V gave up 0 bases and J gave up 2 bases, with 6 bases separating them. The chain's CDR3 is CASSPPTNTDTQYF. The CDR3 nucleotides are TGTGCCAGCTCACCACCGACTAACACAGATACGCAGTATTTT. The full variable domain, in which reference TRBV18 and TRBJ2-3 provide the parts outside the CDR3, is NAGVMQNPRHLVRRRGQEARLRCSPMKGHSHVYWYRQLPEEGLKFMVYLQKENIIDESGMPKERFSAEFPKEGPSILRIQQVVRGDSAAYFCASSPPTNTDTQYFGPGTRLTVL.

As concerns this clone: Other DNA sequences from this sample encode an identical CDR3 as well. The chain uses TRBV14 and TRBJ1-1; D may be TRBD1 (6 bases). Germline V lookup: CDR1 SGHDN, CDR2 FVKESK. The CDR3 totals 13 residues. Trimming took 3 bases from V and 1 from J, leaving 6 bases between them. The CDR3 coding sequence is TGTGCCAGCAGCCAGGACAGGAACACTGAAGCTTTCTTT. This translates into CASSQDRNTEAFF.